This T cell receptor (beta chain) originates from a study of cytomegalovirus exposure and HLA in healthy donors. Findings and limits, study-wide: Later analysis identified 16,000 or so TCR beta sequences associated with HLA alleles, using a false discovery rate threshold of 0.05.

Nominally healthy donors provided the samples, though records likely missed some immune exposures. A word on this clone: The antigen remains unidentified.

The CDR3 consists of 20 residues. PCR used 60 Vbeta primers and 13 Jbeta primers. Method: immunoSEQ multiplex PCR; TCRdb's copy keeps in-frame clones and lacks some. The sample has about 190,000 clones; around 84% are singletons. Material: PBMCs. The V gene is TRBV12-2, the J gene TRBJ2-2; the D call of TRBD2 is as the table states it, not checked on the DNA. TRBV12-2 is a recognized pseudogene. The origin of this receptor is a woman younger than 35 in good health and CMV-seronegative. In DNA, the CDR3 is TGTGCAAGTCGCTTAGGATTCGGGACTAGCGGGAGAAAAGGCACCGGGGAGCTGTTTTTT. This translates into CASRLGFGTSGRKGTGELFF.